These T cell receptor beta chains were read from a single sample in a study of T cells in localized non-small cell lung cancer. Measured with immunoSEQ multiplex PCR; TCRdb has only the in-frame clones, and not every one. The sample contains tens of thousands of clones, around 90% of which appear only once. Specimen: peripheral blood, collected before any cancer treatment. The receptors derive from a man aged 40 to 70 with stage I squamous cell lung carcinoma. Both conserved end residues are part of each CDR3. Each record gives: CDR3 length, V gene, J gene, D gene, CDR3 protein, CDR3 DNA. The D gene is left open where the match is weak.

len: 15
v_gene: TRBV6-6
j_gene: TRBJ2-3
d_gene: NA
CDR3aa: CASSSGLGGGDTQYF
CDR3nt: TGTGCCAGCAGCTCCGGACTAGGGGGTGGAGATACGCAGTATTTT

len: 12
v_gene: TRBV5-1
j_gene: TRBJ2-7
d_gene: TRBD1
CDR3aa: CASSRDSYEQYF
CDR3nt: TGCGCCAGCAGCCGGGACAGCTACGAGCAGTACTTC

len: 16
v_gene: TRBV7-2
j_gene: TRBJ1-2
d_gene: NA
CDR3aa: CASSSPGGPSNYGYTF
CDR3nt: TGTGCCAGCAGCTCCCCCGGGGGGCCTTCTAACTATGGCTACACCTTC

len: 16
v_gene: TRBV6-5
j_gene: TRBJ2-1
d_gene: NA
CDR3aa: CASSYSRTPIYNEQFF
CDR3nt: TGTGCCAGCAGTTACTCCCGGACTCCGATCTACAATGAGCAGTTCTTC

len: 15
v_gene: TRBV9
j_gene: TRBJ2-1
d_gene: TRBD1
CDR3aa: CASSAPGTGVNEQFF
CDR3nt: TGTGCCAGCAGCGCCCCCGGGACAGGGGTCAATGAGCAGTTCTTC

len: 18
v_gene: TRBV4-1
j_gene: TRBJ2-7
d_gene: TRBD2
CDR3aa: CASSQERTLAGETYEQYF
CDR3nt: TGCGCCAGCAGCCAAGAACGTACTCTAGCGGGAGAAACCTACGAGCAGTACTTC

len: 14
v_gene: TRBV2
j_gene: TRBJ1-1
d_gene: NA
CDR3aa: CASSARKGNTEAFF
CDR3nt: TGTGCCAGCAGCGCCCGGAAGGGTAACACTGAAGCTTTCTTT

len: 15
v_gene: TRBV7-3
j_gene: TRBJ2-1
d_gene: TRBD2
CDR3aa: CASSSGLAGYNEQFF
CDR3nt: TGTGCCAGCAGCTCGGGACTAGCGGGTTACAATGAGCAGTTCTTC

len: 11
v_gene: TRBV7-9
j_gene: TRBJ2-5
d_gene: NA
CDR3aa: CASSLVSAQYF
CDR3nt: TGTGCCAGCAGCTTAGTGTCGGCCCAGTACTTC

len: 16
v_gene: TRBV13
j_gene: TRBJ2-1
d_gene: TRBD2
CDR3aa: CASSSRESAGDYEQFF
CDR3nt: TGTGCCAGCAGCTCCCGAGAGAGCGCGGGAGACTATGAGCAGTTCTTC

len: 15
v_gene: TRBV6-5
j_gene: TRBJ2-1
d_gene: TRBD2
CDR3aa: CASSDWSTSDNEQFF
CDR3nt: TGTGCCAGCAGTGACTGGTCAACTAGCGACAATGAGCAGTTCTTC

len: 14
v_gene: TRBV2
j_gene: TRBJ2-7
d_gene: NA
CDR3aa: CASTTDRASDEQYF
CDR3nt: TGTGCCAGCACTACGGACAGAGCCTCGGACGAGCAGTACTTC

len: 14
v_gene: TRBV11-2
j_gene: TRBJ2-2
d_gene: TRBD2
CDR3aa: CASSPGLVTGELFF
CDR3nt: TGTGCCAGCAGCCCGGGACTAGTAACCGGGGAGCTGTTTTTT

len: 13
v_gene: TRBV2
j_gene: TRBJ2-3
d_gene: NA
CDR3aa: CASRQGHTDTQYF
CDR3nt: TGTGCCAGCAGGCAGGGGCACACAGATACGCAGTATTTT

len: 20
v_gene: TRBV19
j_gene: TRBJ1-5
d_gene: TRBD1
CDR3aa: CASSISPWTGDRTGNQPQHF
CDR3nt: TGTGCCAGTAGTATTAGCCCGTGGACAGGGGATCGTACTGGGAATCAGCCCCAGCATTTT